Following are 27 T cell receptor beta chains from one sample sequenced in a study of blood T cell repertoires in COVID-19. Method: immunoSEQ multiplex PCR; TCRdb's copy keeps in-frame clones and lacks some. The sample has 350,000 to 550,000 clones, approximately 92% seen once. Source material: PBMCs or T cells enriched from blood (not recorded which). These receptors originate from a man aged 25 to 40 who had recovered from COVID-19.

The chain couples TRBV4-1 to TRBJ1-3, with TRBD1 as a possible D gene (5 bases). CDR1 is MGHRA, CDR2 YSYEKL, per germline. V gave up 5 bases and J gave up 0 bases, with 17 bases separating them. The CDR3 spans 17 residues. The CDR3 spells CASSYWGRHRSGNTIYF. Here the CDR3 DNA reads TGCGCCAGCAGCTACTGGGGCAGACACCGCTCTGGAAACACCATATATTTT.

A single count supports this clone. The chain recombines TRBV5-4 with TRBJ2-3, with D possibly matching TRBD2 (7 bases). The V end lost 4 bases, the J end lost 7 bases, and 22 bases lay between the germline ends. The germline CDR1 and CDR2 sequences are SGHNT and YYREEE (reference sequence). This CDR3 is 16 amino acids long. CDR3 sequence: CASSSVGGPAGNTQYF. CDR3 in DNA: TGTGCCAGCAGCAGCGTGGGGGGGCCGGCGGGGAATACGCAGTATTTT. The full variable domain, with the rest looked up from reference TRBV5-4 and TRBJ2-3, is ETGVTQSPTHLIKTRGQQVTLRCSSQSGHNTVSWYQQALGQGPQFIFQYYREEENGRGNFPPRFSGLQFPNYSSELNVNALELDDSALYLCASSSVGGPAGNTQYFGPGTRLTVL.

This rearrangement joins TRBV19 to TRBJ2-2; 10 bases line up with TRBD1. Germline V lookup: CDR1 LNHDA, CDR2 SQIVND (reference sequence). The J segment lost 5 bases and the V segment lost 7 bases, leaving 4 bases of the junction unmatched. The length of the CDR3 is 14 residues. This CDR3 is CASTRTGGTGELFF. In nucleotides, the CDR3 is TGTGCCAGTACCAGGACAGGGGGGACCGGGGAGCTGTTTTTT.

V usage is TRBV7-9 and J usage is TRBJ1-4; D not resolved. Per the germline V gene, CDR1 is SEHNR and CDR2 is FQNEAQ (reference sequence). The length of the CDR3 is 15 residues. The V gene lost 5 bases and the J gene lost 6 bases, with 16 bases spanning the gap. CDR3 in amino acids: CASSPGLSADEKLFF. CDR3 DNA sequence: TGTGCCAGCAGCCCCGGACTATCAGCGGATGAAAAACTGTTTTTT. The whole variable domain, remainder taken from reference TRBV7-9 and TRBJ1-4, is DTGVSQNPRHKITKRGQNVTFRCDPISEHNRLYWYRQTLGQGPEFLTYFQNEAQLEKSRLLSDRFSAERPKGSFSTLEIQRTEQGDSAMYLCASSPGLSADEKLFFGSGTQLSVL.

V gene TRBV24-1 combines with J gene TRBJ1-4, with a possible D match to TRBD1 (6 bases). The germline V and J ends were trimmed by 4 bases and 8 bases, with 16 bases remaining between them. This CDR3 has 15 residues. The germline gives CDR1 KGHDR, CDR2 SFDVKD. The chain's CDR3 is CATSDPESGVEKLFF. The CDR3 nucleotides are TGTGCCACCAGTGACCCGGAATCAGGGGTCGAAAAACTGTTTTTT.

The chain combines TRBV7-2 with TRBJ1-3; a possible D gene is TRBD1 (5 bases). The CDR3 spans 15 residues. Germline V gene sequence: CDR1 SGHTA, CDR2 FQGNSA. V gave up 5 bases and J gave up 0 bases, with 11 bases separating them. As DNA, the CDR3 is TGTGCCAGCAGCCAGACAGCACTCTCTGGAAACACCATATATTTT. As protein: CASSQTALSGNTIYF.

The chain is built from TRBV2 and TRBJ1-2; possibly TRBD1 for D (5 bases). The germline V and J ends were trimmed by 4 bases and 5 bases, with 11 bases remaining between them. This CDR3 is built from 13 residues. From germline, CDR1 is SNHLY and CDR2 FYNNEI. The CDR3 DNA follows: TGTGCCAGCAGTGGGGGGGGAGCGTATGGCTACACCTTC. Amino acid sequence: CASSGGGAYGYTF.

The V gene is TRBV14, the J gene TRBJ2-1, with D perhaps TRBD2 (5 bases). V dropped 1 base and J dropped 4 bases, with 11 bases sitting between them. The CDR3 is 15 amino acids. Looked up from germline, CDR1 is SGHDN and CDR2 is FVKESK. CDR3 DNA: TGTGCCAGCAGCCAAGCGAGCGGCAGTTACAATGAGCAGTTCTTC. It is translated as CASSQASGSYNEQFF.

The chain joins TRBV7-9 to TRBJ1-2; 8 positions agree with TRBD1. The V and J ends lost 5 bases and 5 bases, in that order; junction bases with no gene match: 10. CDR3 length equals 15 residues. In germline, CDR1 is SEHNR, CDR2 FQNEAQ (reference sequence). The CDR3 sequence: CASSKTGTGAYGYTF. The CDR3 DNA reads as TGTGCCAGCAGCAAGACCGGGACAGGAGCTTATGGCTACACCTTC.

Concerning this clone itself: Other DNA sequences in the same sample also yield this CDR3. The gene calls are TRBV5-1 and TRBJ2-5, with 8 positions matching TRBD1. This CDR3 contains 15 residues. Looked up from germline, CDR1 is SGHRS and CDR2 is YFSETQ. V was pared by 0 bases and J by 1 base, with 2 bases of the junction left unmatched. CDR3 nucleotides: TGCGCCAGCAGCTTGGGGACAGGGACCCAAGAGACCCAGTACTTC. This sequence encodes CASSLGTGTQETQYF.

The rearrangement uses TRBV4-1 and TRBJ2-7; D not resolved. There are 14 residues in the CDR3. Germline V gene sequence: CDR1 MGHRA, CDR2 YSYEKL. V lost 7 bases and J lost 1, with 14 bases in between. CDR3 sequence reads: CASTLELGSYEQYF. For the CDR3, the DNA is TGCGCCAGCACTTTAGAGCTAGGTTCCTACGAGCAGTACTTC.

J is TRBJ1-2 and V is TRBV30; 9 bases line up with TRBD1. The length of the CDR3 is 17 residues. Looked up from germline, CDR1 is GTSNPN and CDR2 is SVGIG (reference sequence). The V and J ends lost 3 bases and 4 bases, in that order; junction bases with no gene match: 15. The CDR3 spells CAWRLSGTGPFGYGYTF. CDR3 nucleotides: TGTGCCTGGAGACTTTCCGGGACAGGGCCGTTTGGCTATGGCTACACCTTC.

The chain links TRBV28 to TRBJ2-7, with D possibly being TRBD1 (6 bases). CDR3 length equals 16 residues. Trimming took 2 bases from V and 5 from J, leaving 19 bases between them. The germline V gene has CDR1 MDHEN and CDR2 SYDVKM. CDR3 loop: CASSLTVTLKGDEQYF. The CDR3 DNA reads TGTGCCAGCAGTTTAACGGTTACGCTAAAGGGGGACGAGCAGTACTTC. The full variable domain, rest sourced from reference TRBV28 and TRBJ2-7, is DVKVTQSSRYLVKRTGEKVFLECVQDMDHENMFWYRQDPGLGLRLIYFSYDVKMKEKGDIPEGYSVSREKKERFSLILESASTNQTSMYLCASSLTVTLKGDEQYFGPGTRLTVT.

This chain links TRBV24-1 with TRBJ2-3; D uncertain. CDR3 size: 14 residues. Trimming shortened V by 2 bases and J by 2 bases, and 7 bases separated the two germline ends. Germline V gene data show CDR1 as KGHDR and CDR2 as SFDVKD. This CDR3 is CATSDSTLTDTQYF. CDR3 coding DNA: TGTGCCACCAGTGATTCGACACTCACAGATACGCAGTATTTT.

This clone appeared once. V gene TRBV6-1 combines with J gene TRBJ2-5, with D possibly being TRBD1 (6 bases). The CDR3 totals 13 residues. V dropped 1 base and J dropped 5 bases, with 8 bases sitting between them. Per the germline V gene, CDR1 is MNHNS and CDR2 is SASEGT. CDR3 region: CASSEVTGETQYF. Here the CDR3 DNA reads TGTGCCAGCAGTGAAGTTACAGGGGAGACCCAGTACTTC.

The J gene is TRBJ1-4, the V gene TRBV27; possible D gene TRBD1, 5 bases. CDR1 MNHEY and CDR2 SMNVEV come from the germline V gene (reference sequence). This CDR3 contains 15 residues. V was shortened by 5 bases and J by 7 bases, with 17 bases between the two germline ends. CDR3 sequence reads: CASSGVGQGSEKLFF. The CDR3 DNA sequence: TGTGCCAGCAGTGGAGTGGGGCAGGGCTCTGAAAAACTGTTTTTT.

This sequence joins TRBV7-9 and TRBJ2-7; 9 bases map to TRBD1. This CDR3 spans 14 amino acids. Germline assignment: CDR1 SEHNR and CDR2 FQNEAQ (reference sequence). V trimming: 0 bases; J trimming: 3 bases; junction bases outside the gene matches: 0. The CDR3 protein is CASSLAGQGYEQYF. The CDR3 coding sequence is TGTGCCAGCAGCTTAGCGGGACAGGGCTACGAGCAGTACTTC.

The genes are TRBV3-1 (or the pseudogene TRBV3-2) and TRBJ2-5; D is undetermined. In germline, CDR1 is LGHDT, CDR2 YNNKEL (reference sequence). CDR3 length: 15 amino acids. Trimming pared 0 bases from V and 2 bases from J, leaving 10 bases between. CDR3 DNA: TGTGCCAGCAGCCAAGAAGGAGAAATTCAAGAGACCCAGTACTTC. Residues: CASSQEGEIQETQYF.

The gene calls are TRBV28 and TRBJ2-7; tentatively, D is TRBD1 (5 bases). With 5 bases removed from V and 5 bases from J, the gap between germline ends came to 25 bases. Germline V gives CDR1 MDHEN, CDR2 SYDVKM. The length of the CDR3 is 17 residues. This CDR3 is CASSHLAGINSFHEQYF. DNA for the CDR3: TGTGCCAGCAGTCATTTAGCAGGGATTAACTCCTTCCACGAGCAGTACTTC.

The CDR3 DNA follows: TGTGCCAGCAGTGTGGTCGGAGAGGGAAACACCATATATTTT. Translated: CASSVVGEGNTIYF. The chain combines TRBV28 with TRBJ1-3; D is unresolved. Trimming removed 5 bases from V and 4 bases from J, with 12 bases in between. The CDR3 totals 14 residues. The germline gives CDR1 MDHEN, CDR2 SYDVKM.

The chain is built from TRBV5-8 and TRBJ2-1, with D maybe TRBD2 (6 bases). The CDR3 is 16 residues long. Trimming took 1 base from V and 4 from J, leaving 15 bases between them. Per germline, CDR1 SGHTS and CDR2 YDEGEE. The CDR3 DNA follows: TGTGCCAGCAGCTTGAGCCCCGGCGGGGCATACAATGAGCAGTTCTTC. Translated: CASSLSPGGAYNEQFF.

This chain connects TRBV18 to TRBJ1-5, with a possible D match to TRBD1 (5 bases). Trimming stripped 2 bases from V and 13 bases from J, with 15 bases between. The germline V gene has CDR1 KGHSH and CDR2 LQKENI. This CDR3 comprises 13 residues. The CDR3 sequence: CASSPEQGSGQHF. The CDR3 DNA is TGTGCCAGCTCACCAGAGCAGGGCTCTGGTCAGCATTTT.

The chain recombines TRBV2 with TRBJ2-5, with D unresolved. Germline loops: CDR1 SNHLY, CDR2 FYNNEI. The ends were cut back, 9 bases at V and 5 bases at J, with 10 bases in the middle. The CDR3 is 11 residues long. This CDR3 reads CASRDWETQYF. Written as DNA, the CDR3 is TGTGCCAGTAGAGACTGGGAGACCCAGTACTTC.

This chain uses TRBV20-1 with TRBJ2-2; weak D call: TRBD2 (6 bases). This CDR3 comprises 13 residues. V lost 3 bases and J 7 bases, leaving 12 bases between the germline ends. Germline assignment: CDR1 DFQATT and CDR2 SNEGSKA (reference sequence). CDR3 sequence (DNA): TGCAGTGCTAGTACCGGGAGCGACGGGGAGCTGTTTTTT. It specifies CSASTGSDGELFF.

The chain recombines TRBV10-1 with TRBJ2-7; D unclear. Trimming pared 3 bases from V and 2 bases from J, leaving 5 bases between. CDR3 length: 12 amino acids. Per the germline V gene, CDR1 is WNHNN and CDR2 is SYGVQD (reference sequence). The CDR3 sequence: CASSDSPYEQYF. As DNA, the CDR3 is TGCGCCAGCAGTGACTCCCCCTACGAGCAGTACTTC.

The chain couples TRBV7-9 to TRBJ2-2, with 12 bases fitting TRBD2. After removal of 1 base from V and 6 bases from J, the junction contained 6 bases not matched to a gene. CDR3 length equals 17 residues. The germline V gene has CDR1 SEHNR and CDR2 FQNEAQ (reference sequence). The CDR3: CASSLGLTSGSSGELFF. The CDR3 bases are TGTGCCAGCAGCTTAGGGTTGACTAGCGGGAGCTCCGGGGAGCTGTTTTTT.

This clone occurred many times. This chain links TRBV27 with TRBJ1-1; D gene ambiguous. Trimming pared 7 bases from V and 1 base from J, leaving 4 bases between. Looked up from germline, CDR1 is MNHEY and CDR2 is SMNVEV (reference sequence). The CDR3 runs to 11 residues. This CDR3 is CASKQNTEAFF. The CDR3 DNA sequence: TGTGCCAGCAAACAGAACACTGAAGCTTTCTTT.